A few counts support the clone carrying this TCR beta chain. This record belongs to a study of beta chain features in type 1 diabetes. V was shortened by 4 bases and J by 6 bases, with 13 bases between the two germline ends. The germline gives CDR1 SGHDN, CDR2 FVKESK. The CDR3 extends over 14 amino acids. What was sequenced were expressed TCRB transcripts, since all of the isolated RNA had been reverse transcribed. TCRdb's table, derived via immunoSEQ multiplex PCR, lists solely in-frame clones and lacks some. The sample has under 400,000 clones; around 19% are singletons. This clonotype was sampled from a woman aged 18 to 35 in good health. The sample was naive CD4+ T cells from blood. V is TRBV14 and J is TRBJ2-1; D may be TRBD2 (5 bases). CDR3 amino acids: CASSPFGLFNEQFF. The CDR3 DNA sequence: TGTGCCAGCAGCCCTTTCGGACTGTTCAATGAGCAGTTCTTC.